The 6 T cell receptor beta chains below all came from one sample that was sequenced in a study of CD8+ T cells in alopecia areata. RNA was extracted and reverse transcribed into cDNA as the sequencing template. Clones were sequenced by immunoSEQ multiplex PCR, and TCRdb holds only the in-frame ones, with some missing. This table has about 200,000 clones, 45% to 65% appearing once. Treatment described: oral pan-JAK inhibitor, 5-10 mg twice daily. The sequencing used CD4+ T cells sorted from blood, collected at week 4, from a patient treated with tofacitinib. Receptor source: a human donor with alopecia areata.

The rearrangement links TRBV28 to TRBJ2-1, with D unclear. The CDR3 covers 12 residues. V dropped 6 bases and J dropped 6 bases, with 9 bases sitting between them. Germline V gene lookup returns CDR1 MDHEN and CDR2 SYDVKM. The CDR3 DNA follows: TGTGCCAGCAGCCAGTACGGCAATGAGCAGTTCTTC. This gives the protein CASSQYGNEQFF.

In this sample, this clone turned up once. CDR3 in amino acids: CASSAGGRYQETQYF. CDR3 nucleotide sequence: TGTGCCAGCAGCGCGGGGGGGAGATACCAAGAGACCCAGTACTTC. V usage is TRBV7-9 and J usage is TRBJ2-5; 9 nucleotides align to TRBD2. Germline V gives CDR1 SEHNR, CDR2 FQNEAQ (reference sequence). J was trimmed by 0 bases and V by 5 bases; bases with no gene match: 4. This CDR3 has 15 amino acids.

The chain links TRBV6-1 to TRBJ2-2; D is undetermined. The CDR3 is 14 amino acids. Germline loops: CDR1 MNHNS, CDR2 SASEGT. Trimming took 6 bases from V and 3 from J, leaving 11 bases between them. The CDR3, as DNA: TGTGCCAGCAGGCCCGACCCTTACACCGGGGAGCTGTTTTTT. Translation: CASRPDPYTGELFF.

This chain connects TRBV30 to TRBJ1-2; maybe TRBD1 (6 bases). The CDR3 length is 12 residues. The ends were cut back, 5 bases at V and 4 bases at J, with 11 bases in the middle. The germline CDR1 and CDR2 sequences are GTSNPN and SVGIG (reference sequence). The CDR3 loop is CAWSQGTYGYTF. The DNA of the CDR3 is TGTGCCTGGTCCCAGGGGACCTATGGCTACACCTTC.

The genes are TRBV4-1 and TRBJ2-5; tentative D call: TRBD2 (6 bases). Germline V gene lookup returns CDR1 MGHRA and CDR2 YSYEKL. Between the trimmed V and J ends, which lost 1 base and 2 bases, there was a span of 11 bases. This CDR3 is built from 15 residues. The CDR3 is CASSQVWREQETQYF. CDR3 bases: TGCGCCAGCAGCCAAGTCTGGAGGGAACAAGAGACCCAGTACTTC.

The J gene is TRBJ2-7, the V gene TRBV29-1, with 8 bases aligning to TRBD2. Germline CDR1 reads SQVTM; CDR2 reads ANQGSEA. The V and J ends lost 6 bases and 8 bases, in that order; junction bases with no gene match: 9. The CDR3 runs to 12 residues. The CDR3 sequence: CSVSAGDEKQYF. The CDR3 DNA follows: TGCAGCGTGTCAGCGGGGGACGAAAAGCAGTACTTC.